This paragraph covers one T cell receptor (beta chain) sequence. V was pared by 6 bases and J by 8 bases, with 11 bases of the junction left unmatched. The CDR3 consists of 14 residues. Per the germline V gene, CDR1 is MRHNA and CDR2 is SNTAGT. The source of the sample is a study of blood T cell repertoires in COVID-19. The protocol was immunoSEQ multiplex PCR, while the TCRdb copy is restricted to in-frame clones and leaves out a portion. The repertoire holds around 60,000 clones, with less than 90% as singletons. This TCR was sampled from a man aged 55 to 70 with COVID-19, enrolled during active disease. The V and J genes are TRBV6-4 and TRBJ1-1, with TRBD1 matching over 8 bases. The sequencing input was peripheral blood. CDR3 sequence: CASRADRAALEAFF. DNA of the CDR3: TGTGCCAGCAGAGCGGACAGGGCCGCCCTAGAAGCTTTCTTT.